This entry lists 21 T cell receptor beta chains sequenced from one sample in a study of blood T cells in healthy people across ages. A sample-barcoded 5' primer and a J-beta primer mix were used in a second PCR of roughly 6 to 11 cycles. TCRdb ran MiXCR on the 5' RACE reads and lists one entry per CDR3 protein. The sample has around 1,800,000 distinct CDR3 sequences; about 39% are singletons. The material sequenced was blood. These TCRs come from a human donor in good health.

The rearrangement links TRBV20-1 to TRBJ2-4, with no clear D. With 0 bases removed from V and 0 bases from J, the gap between germline ends came to 6 bases. Germline V gene lookup returns CDR1 DFQATT and CDR2 SNEGSKA (reference sequence). The CDR3 is 14 residues long. In DNA, the CDR3 is TGCAGTGCTAGAGACGTGGTAGCCAAAAACATTCAGTACTTC. This encodes CSARDVVAKNIQYF.

The chain is built from TRBV12-5 and TRBJ1-5; TRBD1 aligns across 9 bases. The trim removed 4 bases at V and 6 bases at J, leaving 10 bases unmatched. This CDR3 is 16 amino acids long. Germline V gives CDR1 LGHNT, CDR2 FRNRAP. The CDR3 nucleotides read TGTGCTAGTGGTTCGCCCCGGGGGACAGGGACTCAGCCCCAGCATTTT. It is translated as CASGSPRGTGTQPQHF.

V and J are TRBV20-1 and TRBJ1-2; the D is unclear. The V gene lost 4 bases and the J gene lost 10 bases, with 13 bases spanning the gap. The germline V gene has CDR1 DFQATT and CDR2 SNEGSKA (reference sequence). The CDR3 is 11 amino acids. For the CDR3, the DNA is TGCAGTGCTATACGTGGGAGTTCCTACACCTTC. This translates into CSAIRGSSYTF.

V usage is TRBV12-3 or TRBV12-4 and J usage is TRBJ1-1; no firm D call. There are 14 residues in the CDR3. Deletions cut 6 bases from V and 4 bases from J, with 15 bases between. The CDR3 nucleotides are TGTGCCAGCAGCCCCCGGGGAGAGGTCACTGAAGCTTTCTTT. Its translation: CASSPRGEVTEAFF.

This clonotype has a handful of counts. The chain is built from TRBV9 and TRBJ2-1, with D unresolved. The CDR3 extends over 15 amino acids. Trimming stripped 3 bases from V and 0 bases from J, with 10 bases between. Germline values: CDR1 SGDLS, CDR2 YYNGEE. This CDR3 is CASSGTAHSYNEQFF. The CDR3 DNA is TGTGCCAGCAGCGGGACCGCCCACTCCTACAATGAGCAGTTCTTC.

J is TRBJ1-3 and V is TRBV9; D gene uncertain. The germline V gene has CDR1 SGDLS and CDR2 YYNGEE. Trimming removed 2 bases at V and 0 bases at J, with 9 bases between. This CDR3 is built from 15 residues. This chain's CDR3 is CASSVDGYSGNTIYF. The CDR3 DNA reads as TGTGCCAGCAGCGTGGACGGTTACTCTGGAAACACCATATATTTT.

The chain is built from TRBV7-8 and TRBJ2-7; the D is unclear. The germline CDR1 and CDR2 sequences are SGHVS and FQNEAQ. Trimming removed 1 base from V and 6 bases from J, with 10 bases in between. The CDR3 is 13 residues long. Written as DNA, the CDR3 is TGTGCCAGCAGCTTAGAGCTAAGCGCCGAGCAGTACTTC. Translated, it gives CASSLELSAEQYF.

The chain employs TRBV12-3 or TRBV12-4 and TRBJ2-1; 9 bases fit TRBD2. This CDR3 region has 14 residues. V shed 7 bases and J 4 bases; nucleotides not matched to a gene: 5. The CDR3 region has the DNA TGTGCCAGCACCCTAGCGGGGCTATACAATGAGCAGTTCTTC. Its protein is CASTLAGLYNEQFF.

The rearrangement joins TRBV12-3 or TRBV12-4 to TRBJ1-2; D unresolved. The V end was cut by 1 base, the J end by 6 bases, with 12 bases between. CDR3 length: 14 residues. The CDR3 DNA is TGTGCCAGCAGTTTAGGGGGTTGGGGAGATGGCTACACCTTC. Protein product: CASSLGGWGDGYTF.

This clonotype was picked up a small number of times. V usage is TRBV20-1 and J usage is TRBJ1-2; D ambiguous. Deletions cut 0 bases from V and 5 bases from J, with 10 bases between. The CDR3 length is 13 residues. Germline V gene data show CDR1 as DFQATT and CDR2 as SNEGSKA (reference sequence). In DNA, the CDR3 is TGCAGTGCTAGAGATCAACGAACATATGGCTACACCTTC. Its translation: CSARDQRTYGYTF.

This clonotype was seen a few times. V gene TRBV20-1 combines with J gene TRBJ2-5, with D possibly being TRBD1 (6 bases). Looked up from germline, CDR1 is DFQATT and CDR2 is SNEGSKA (reference sequence). The V and J ends lost 0 bases and 5 bases respectively, with 10 bases between them. The CDR3 has 13 amino acids. The CDR3 reads CSAREQGIETQYF. Written as DNA, the CDR3 is TGCAGTGCTAGAGAACAGGGTATTGAGACCCAGTACTTC.

This sequence joins TRBV7-9 and TRBJ2-7; TRBD1 aligns across 8 bases. The ends lost 3 bases at V and 4 bases at J; junction bases unmatched: 5. The germline gives CDR1 SEHNR, CDR2 FQNEAQ (reference sequence). This CDR3 is 14 amino acids long. This CDR3 reads CASSFSDRVYEQYF. As DNA, the CDR3 is TGTGCCAGCAGCTTTTCGGACAGGGTATACGAGCAGTACTTC.

The table lists this clonotype with a count of one. This chain uses TRBV5-1 with TRBJ1-6, with 8 nucleotides matching TRBD1. Germline lookup yields CDR1 SGHRS and CDR2 YFSETQ. The CDR3 runs to 17 residues. With V trimmed by 2 bases and J by 0 bases, 4 bases remained unmatched. The CDR3 DNA reads TGCGCCAGCAGCTTAACGACAGGGGCCTCCTATAATTCACCCCTCCACTTT. Encoded protein: CASSLTTGASYNSPLHF. The variable domain in full, with the rest retrieved from reference TRBV5-1 and TRBJ1-6, is KAGVTQTPRYLIKTRGQQVTLSCSPISGHRSVSWYQQTPGQGLQFLFEYFSETQRNKGNFPGRFSGRQFSNSRSEMNVSTLELGDSALYLCASSLTTGASYNSPLHFGNGTRLTVT.

The CDR3 DNA reads as TGTGCCAGCAGCCAATCACGACAGGGGGCCGGAGGTGAGCAGTTCTTC. Translation: CASSQSRQGAGGEQFF. The gene calls are TRBV4-2 and TRBJ2-1; TRBD1 matches at 10 bases. V lost 2 bases to trimming and J lost 9 bases; unmatched junction nucleotides: 10. The CDR3 covers 16 residues. Germline CDR1 reads LGHNA; CDR2 reads YNFKEQ.

J is TRBJ1-1 and V is TRBV29-1; D gene ambiguous. Germline V gene sequence: CDR1 SQVTM, CDR2 ANQGSEA. Trimming stripped 7 bases from V and 0 bases from J, with 9 bases between. This CDR3 region has 12 residues. The chain's CDR3 is CSAGVMNTEAFF. The CDR3 DNA follows: TGCAGCGCCGGGGTTATGAACACTGAAGCTTTCTTT.

The V gene is TRBV28, the J gene TRBJ1-2; TRBD1 agrees at 7 bases. Germline V gene lookup returns CDR1 MDHEN and CDR2 SYDVKM. This CDR3 has 13 amino acids. V lost 11 bases and J lost 4; bases outside the gene matches: 10. CDR3 in DNA: TGTGCCTCCAAGATACAGGGGACCTATGGCTACACCTTC. It codes for CASKIQGTYGYTF.

In this sample, this clonotype turned up once. The chain joins TRBV2 to TRBJ2-4; D possibly corresponds to TRBD2 (5 bases). The J call is in doubt because the DNA end fits TRBJ2-7 better. Germline V gene lookup returns CDR1 SNHLY and CDR2 FYNNEI. The CDR3 is made up of 15 amino acids. The DNA for the CDR3 is TGTGCCAGCAGTCTCACTTATACTGGAGGCTACGAGCAGTACTTC. The encoded protein is CASSLTYTGGYEQYF.

A remark on this clonotype: A read error may produce the germline difference seen at one junction end. The chain links TRBV12-3 or TRBV12-4 to TRBJ2-3; D not resolved. CDR3 size: 14 residues. The CDR3 bases are TGTGCCAGCAGTTTTTGGGTGAGCACAGATGCGCAGTATTTT. It codes for CASSFWVSTDAQYF.

The chain carries TRBV20-1 and TRBJ2-3; tentatively, D is TRBD1 (5 bases). The CDR3 is made up of 18 amino acids. Between the trimmed V and J ends, which lost 1 base and 7 bases, there was a span of 27 bases. The germline V gene encodes CDR1 DFQATT and CDR2 SNEGSKA (reference sequence). CDR3 amino acids: CSARAADVGRTRGNTQYF. The CDR3 nucleotides are TGCAGTGCTAGAGCCGCCGACGTGGGAAGAACAAGGGGAAATACGCAGTATTTT.

V is TRBV5-1 and J is TRBJ2-3; D unresolved. V was pared by 0 bases and J by 5 bases, with 10 bases between. This CDR3 is built from 14 residues. The V gene's germline CDR1 is SGHRS and CDR2 YFSETQ. The DNA for the CDR3 is TGCGCCAGCAGCTTGGACGGTCGTCTAGATACGCAGTATTTT. Translation gives CASSLDGRLDTQYF.

This clonotype was observed at least ten times. This chain links TRBV20-1 with TRBJ2-3; TRBD2 matches at 9 bases. Germline trimming cut 5 bases from V and 5 bases from J; bases unmatched to any gene: 8. This CDR3 comprises 14 residues. Germline lookup yields CDR1 DFQATT and CDR2 SNEGSKA (reference sequence). CDR3 sequence reads: CSARDSGGRDTQYF. The CDR3 region has the DNA TGCAGTGCTCGTGATAGCGGGGGACGAGATACGCAGTATTTT.